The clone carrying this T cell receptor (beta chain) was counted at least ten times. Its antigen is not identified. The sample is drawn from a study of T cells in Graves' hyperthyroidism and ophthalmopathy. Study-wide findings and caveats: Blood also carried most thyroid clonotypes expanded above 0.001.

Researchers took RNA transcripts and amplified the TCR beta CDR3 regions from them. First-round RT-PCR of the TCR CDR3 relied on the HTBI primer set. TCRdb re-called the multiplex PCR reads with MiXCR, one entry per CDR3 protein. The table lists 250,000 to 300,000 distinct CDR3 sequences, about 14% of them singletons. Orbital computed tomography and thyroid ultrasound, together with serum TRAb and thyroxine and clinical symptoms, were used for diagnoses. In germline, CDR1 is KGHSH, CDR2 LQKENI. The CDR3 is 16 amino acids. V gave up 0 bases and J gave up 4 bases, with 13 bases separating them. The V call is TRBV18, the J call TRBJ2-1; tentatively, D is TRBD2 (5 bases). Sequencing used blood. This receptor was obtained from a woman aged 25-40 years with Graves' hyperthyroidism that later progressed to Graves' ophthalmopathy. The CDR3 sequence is CASSPPPAEVYNEQFF. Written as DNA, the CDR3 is TGTGCCAGCTCACCACCGCCAGCGGAGGTATACAATGAGCAGTTCTTC.